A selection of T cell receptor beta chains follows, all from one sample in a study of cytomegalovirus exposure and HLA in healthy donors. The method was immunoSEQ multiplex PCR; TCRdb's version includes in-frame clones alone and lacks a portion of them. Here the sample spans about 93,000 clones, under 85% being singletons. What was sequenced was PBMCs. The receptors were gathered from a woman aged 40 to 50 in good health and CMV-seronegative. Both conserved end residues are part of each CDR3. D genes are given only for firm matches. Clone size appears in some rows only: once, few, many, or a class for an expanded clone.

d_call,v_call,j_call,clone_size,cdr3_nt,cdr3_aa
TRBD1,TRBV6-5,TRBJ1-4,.,TGTGCCAGCAGGAGACAGGGTGGGAATGAAAAACTGTTTTTT,CASRRQGGNEKLFF
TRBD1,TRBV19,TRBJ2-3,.,TGTGCCAGTAGTATAGATCAGACAGGGGCTACAGATACGCAGTATTTT,CASSIDQTGATDTQYF
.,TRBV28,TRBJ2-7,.,TGTGCCAGCAGGACCCGGGACCGCGTTGGGAGGTACGAGCAGTACTTC,CASRTRDRVGRYEQYF
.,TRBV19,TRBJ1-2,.,TGTGCCAGTAGTGCCTGGGACTCAAGGTGTGGCTACACCTTC,CASSAWDSRCGYTF
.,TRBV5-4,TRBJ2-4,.,TGTGCCAGCAGCTTGGATCGGGGGATTCAGTACTTC,CASSLDRGIQYF
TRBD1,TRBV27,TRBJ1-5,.,TGTGCCAGCAGTCCGCGGACAGGGGTAGGCCAGCCCCAGCATTTT,CASSPRTGVGQPQHF
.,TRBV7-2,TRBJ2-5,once,TGTGCCAGCAGTACGGCAGGAGCCAGCGGGGAGACCCAGTACTTC,CASSTAGASGETQYF
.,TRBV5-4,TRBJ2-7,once,TGTGCCAGCAGCTCCACAGGGCCTCCCTACGAGCAGTACTTC,CASSSTGPPYEQYF
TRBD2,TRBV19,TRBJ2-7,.,TGTGCCAGTAGTATTGCCGGGACTATAACCTACGAGCAGTACTTC,CASSIAGTITYEQYF
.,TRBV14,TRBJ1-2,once,TGTGCCAGCAGCCAAGAAAACAGGGCTGGCTACACCTTC,CASSQENRAGYTF
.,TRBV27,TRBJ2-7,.,TGTGCCAGCAGTTTTCTGACAGACTACGAGCAGTACTTC,CASSFLTDYEQYF
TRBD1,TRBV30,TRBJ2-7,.,TGTGCCTGGATGGAGTCGGGACAGGGTCGCTACGAGCAGTACTTC,CAWMESGQGRYEQYF
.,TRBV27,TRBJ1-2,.,TGTGCCAGCAGTTTACGGGGAGTAAACCACTATGGCTACACCTTC,CASSLRGVNHYGYTF
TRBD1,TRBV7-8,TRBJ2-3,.,TGTGCCAGCAGCTTAGGCGCAGGGGGCGAGGGAGATACGCAGTATTTT,CASSLGAGGEGDTQYF
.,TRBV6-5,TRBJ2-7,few,TGTGCCAGCACCCTTTTCAGGGTTTCGGGCGAGCAGTACTTC,CASTLFRVSGEQYF
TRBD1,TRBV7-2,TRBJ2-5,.,TGTGCCAGCAGCTTAGTTCCCACAGGGGGAGAAGAGACCCAGTACTTC,CASSLVPTGGEETQYF
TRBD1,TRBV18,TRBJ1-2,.,TGTGCCAGCTCACCCCTCGGGACAGGGAGGCCTGGCTACACCTTC,CASSPLGTGRPGYTF
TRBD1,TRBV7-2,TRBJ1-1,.,TGTGCCAGCAGCTTAGCGCAAAGTAGGGGGCGAAGCGCTGAAGCTTTCTTT,CASSLAQSRGRSAEAFF
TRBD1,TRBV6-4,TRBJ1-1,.,TGTGCCAGCAGGCTGACAGGGTTTAGTGAAGCTTTCTTT,CASRLTGFSEAFF
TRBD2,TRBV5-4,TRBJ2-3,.,TGTGCCAGCAGCTTGGCCGGGGGGGATACGCAGTATTTT,CASSLAGGDTQYF
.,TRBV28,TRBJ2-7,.,TGTGCCAGCAGTCGAGTATCAGAGCAGTACTTC,CASSRVSEQYF
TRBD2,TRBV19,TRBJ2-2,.,TGTGCCAGTAGTTCCATGGTAGCGGGGCCGAACACCGGGGAGCTGTTTTTT,CASSSMVAGPNTGELFF
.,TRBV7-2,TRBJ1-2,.,TGTGCCAGCAGCCCCACCTTACTTGCCCTCTATGGCTACACCTTC,CASSPTLLALYGYTF
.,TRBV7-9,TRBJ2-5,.,TGTGCCAGCAGCTTCGAGGGAGGCGCCGGGGAGACCCAGTACTTC,CASSFEGGAGETQYF
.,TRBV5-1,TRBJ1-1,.,TGCGCCAGCAGCTTACAATCCTTAGGACTGAGCACTGAAGCTTTCTTT,CASSLQSLGLSTEAFF
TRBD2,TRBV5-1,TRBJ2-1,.,TGCGCCAGCAGACGGGAGGCGAACTACAATGAGCAGTTCTTC,CASRREANYNEQFF
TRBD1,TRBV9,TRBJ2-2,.,TGTGCCAGCAGCACCGGGACAGGGTACACCGGGGAGCTGTTTTTT,CASSTGTGYTGELFF
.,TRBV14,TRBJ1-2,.,TGTGCCAGCAGCCAAGTTGGCGGGACTGGCTACACCTTC,CASSQVGGTGYTF
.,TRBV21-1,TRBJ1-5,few,TGTGCCAGCAGCAAAGCGCTAGGGACAGGGGGCAATCAGCCCCAGCATTTT,CASSKALGTGGNQPQHF
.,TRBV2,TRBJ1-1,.,TGTGCCAGCATTAGGGGGGGTGAAGCTTTCTTT,CASIRGGEAFF
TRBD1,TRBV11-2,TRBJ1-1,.,TGTGCCAGCAGCTTAACGGGACAGGTTAACACTGAAGCTTTCTTT,CASSLTGQVNTEAFF
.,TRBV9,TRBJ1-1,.,TGTGCCAGCAGCGTAAGAACAGGGCAAACTGAAGCCTTCTTT,CASSVRTGQTEAFF
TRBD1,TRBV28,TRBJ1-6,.,TGTGCCAGCAGTTCGACAGGGAGGTCACCCCTCCACTTT,CASSSTGRSPLHF
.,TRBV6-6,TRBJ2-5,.,TGTGCCAGCCGGCAGGGCGCGGCCCAGTACTTC,CASRQGAAQYF
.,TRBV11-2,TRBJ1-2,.,TGTGCCAGCAGCCTGACAGGCACCTATGGCTACACCTTC,CASSLTGTYGYTF
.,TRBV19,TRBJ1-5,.,TGTGCCAGTACCCTAAGGGGCACCCTGTATAGCAATCAGCCCCAGCATTTT,CASTLRGTLYSNQPQHF
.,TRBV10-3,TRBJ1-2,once,TGTGCCATCAGTGAGTCCCAGAACTATGGCTACACCTTC,CAISESQNYGYTF
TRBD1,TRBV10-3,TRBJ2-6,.,TGTGCCATCACTCTAGGACAGGGGGCCTCTGGGGCCAACGTCCTGACTTTC,CAITLGQGASGANVLTF
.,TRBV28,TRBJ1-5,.,TGTGCCAGCAGTCGGACTGATAGCAATCAGCCCCAGCATTTT,CASSRTDSNQPQHF
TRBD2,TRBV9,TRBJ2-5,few,TGTGCCAGCAGCGTAAGGACTAGCGGGAGTTTCGAGACCCAGTACTTC,CASSVRTSGSFETQYF
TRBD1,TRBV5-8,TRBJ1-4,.,TGTGCCAGCACCAGAGGGACAGGGGGATTTGATGAAAAACTGTTTTTT,CASTRGTGGFDEKLFF
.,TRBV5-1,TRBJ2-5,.,TGCGCCAGCAGCTTGGGTGACAGTATCCAAGAGACCCAGTACTTC,CASSLGDSIQETQYF
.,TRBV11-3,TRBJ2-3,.,TGTGCCAGCAGCTCCCGGACACCTTCTAGCACAGATACGCAGTATTTT,CASSSRTPSSTDTQYF
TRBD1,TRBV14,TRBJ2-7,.,TGTGCCAGCAGCCCCGGGGACAGGAAAAATTCTTACGAGCAGTACTTC,CASSPGDRKNSYEQYF
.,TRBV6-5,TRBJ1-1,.,TGTGCCAGCAGTTACGTCCCGGGACACAGGAACACTGAAGCTTTCTTT,CASSYVPGHRNTEAFF
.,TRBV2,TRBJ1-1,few,TGTGCCAGCAGTGCGCAGGGGCTCGGCACTGAAGCTTTCTTT,CASSAQGLGTEAFF
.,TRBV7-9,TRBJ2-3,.,TGTGCCAGCAGCTTAGGCCAACTTCGCACAGATACGCAGTATTTT,CASSLGQLRTDTQYF
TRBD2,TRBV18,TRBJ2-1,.,TGTGCCAGCTCACCGAGGGCGGGAGCCGATGAGCAGTTCTTC,CASSPRAGADEQFF
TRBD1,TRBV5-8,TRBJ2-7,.,TGTGCCAGCAGCCCCGGGGACAGGTTCTCCTACGAGCAGTACTTC,CASSPGDRFSYEQYF
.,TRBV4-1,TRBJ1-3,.,TGCGCCAGCAGCCAATTACAGGGCAGGGAACTCTCTGGAAACACCATATATTTT,CASSQLQGRELSGNTIYF
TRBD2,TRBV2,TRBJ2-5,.,TGTGCCAGAGGGATGATGATAGCGGGAGAATCCCAGTACTTC,CARGMMIAGESQYF
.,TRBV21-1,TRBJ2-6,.,TGTGCCAGCAGCAAAAAGGTGGGCGACGTCCTGACTTTC,CASSKKVGDVLTF
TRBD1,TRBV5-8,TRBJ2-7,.,TGTGCCAGCAGCAAGCCAAGGACAGGGCTCTCCTACGAGCAGTACTTC,CASSKPRTGLSYEQYF
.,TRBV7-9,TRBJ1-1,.,TGTGCCAGCAGCCGGGGGGGAACTGAAGCTTTCTTT,CASSRGGTEAFF
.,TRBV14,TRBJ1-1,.,TGTGCCAGCAGCCCTTCTCGGCTATCGGGAGCTTTCTTT,CASSPSRLSGAFF
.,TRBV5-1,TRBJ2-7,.,TGCGCCAGCAGCCCGCGCAGGGCCGGTCGCGTTTCCTACGAGCAGTACTTC,CASSPRRAGRVSYEQYF
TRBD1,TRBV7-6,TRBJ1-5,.,TGTGCCAGCAGCTCTGGGACAGGTGAGGATGAGGCCCAGCATTTT,CASSSGTGEDEAQHF
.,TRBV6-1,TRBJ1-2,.,TGTGCCAGCAGTGATTATTGGTCCCGGGATATCGGATCGGGCTACACCTTC,CASSDYWSRDIGSGYTF